This T cell receptor beta chain appears in the sequencing data of a study of shared clonotypes between healthy human individuals. This CDR3 contains 15 residues. The V gene's germline CDR1 is LNHDA and CDR2 SQIVND (reference sequence). V gave up 5 bases and J gave up 7 bases; unmatched junction bases: 10. Libraries were prepared by immunoSEQ multiplex PCR; TCRdb keeps only in-frame clonotypes and omits some of them. The sample includes about half a million clones, around four fifths of them seen just once. The source of this sequence is a middle-aged woman in good health. Some clones in this sample may be carry-over from other donors' samples. Material for sequencing was PBMCs. This chain joins TRBV19 and TRBJ1-2; the match to TRBD1 covers 10 bases. The CDR3 bases are TGTGCCAGTAGTGCTCACCGGGACAGGGGATTTGGCTACACCTTC. Protein: CASSAHRDRGFGYTF.